The 20 T cell receptor beta chains presented below share a single source sample, sequenced in a study of control samples from healthy donors and cancer patients. Produced via immunoSEQ multiplex PCR; TCRdb's table is partial and in-frame only. The sample has 170,000 or so clones; around 91% are singletons. Sequencing was carried out using blood. The source is a woman between 50 and 59 years old in good health.

J is TRBJ1-6 and V is TRBV5-4; maybe TRBD1 (5 bases). Looked up from germline, CDR1 is SGHNT and CDR2 is YYREEE (reference sequence). The CDR3 runs to 15 residues. V shed 5 bases and J shed 10 bases, with 19 bases lying between them. CDR3: CASSPRVGVGSPLHF. CDR3 in DNA: TGTGCCAGCAGTCCACGGGTGGGGGTCGGCTCACCCCTCCACTTT.

The chain recombines TRBV7-2 with TRBJ2-3; 7 nucleotides align to TRBD2. With V trimmed by 8 bases and J by 4 bases, 6 bases remained unmatched. Germline CDR1 and CDR2: SGHTA and FQGNSA. The CDR3 has 13 amino acids. Written as DNA, the CDR3 is TGTGCCAGCTCGGCGGGGAGGGCAGATACGCAGTATTTT. Its protein product is CASSAGRADTQYF.

V gene TRBV5-1 combines with J gene TRBJ1-5, with D uncertain. V shed 0 bases and J shed 0 bases, with 4 bases lying between them. Germline-derived CDR1 and CDR2 are SGHRS and YFSETQ. The CDR3 extends over 14 amino acids. CDR3 amino acids: CASSLDFSNQPQHF. As DNA, the CDR3 is TGCGCCAGCAGCTTGGACTTTAGCAATCAGCCCCAGCATTTT.

The rearrangement uses TRBV19 and TRBJ1-2; D gene unclear. This CDR3 has 14 amino acids. V lost 5 bases and J 8 bases, leaving 18 bases between the germline ends. Germline CDR1 and CDR2: LNHDA and SQIVND (reference sequence). CDR3 DNA: TGTGCCAGTAGTTTAGCTGGCGCCGGTCGAGGCTACACCTTC. It translates to CASSLAGAGRGYTF. Combining the CDR3 with reference TRBV19 and TRBJ1-2 gives the whole variable domain DGGITQSPKYLFRKEGQNVTLSCEQNLNHDAMYWYRQDPGQGLRLIYYSQIVNDFQKGDIAEGYSVSREKKESFPLTVTSAQKNPTAFYLCASSLAGAGRGYTFGSGTRLTVV.

The count of this clone is one. The rearrangement uses TRBV5-1 and TRBJ2-1, with D possibly being TRBD2 (5 bases). The CDR3 sequence is 16 residues long. Germline CDR1 SGHRS, CDR2 YFSETQ. V was shortened by 2 bases and J by 7 bases, with 19 bases between the two germline ends. This CDR3 is CASSFLEVYGGNEQFF. Written as DNA, the CDR3 is TGCGCCAGCAGCTTTCTTGAGGTATATGGCGGGAATGAGCAGTTCTTC.

This CDR3 is CASSQDVREGNEQFF. The CDR3 coding sequence is TGTGCCAGCAGCCAAGATGTACGGGAGGGAAATGAGCAGTTCTTC. This chain joins TRBV4-2 and TRBJ2-1, with TRBD2 identical over 8 bases. Germline CDR1 reads LGHNA; CDR2 reads YNFKEQ. V was clipped by 0 bases and J by 7 bases; unmatched bases: 5. There are 15 residues in the CDR3.

The table lists this clone with a few counts. This chain connects TRBV11-2 to TRBJ1-6; D is undetermined. The germline V gene has CDR1 SGHAT and CDR2 FQNNGV. The CDR3 contains 16 residues. The ends were cut back, 4 bases at V and 0 bases at J, with 10 bases in the middle. CDR3 coding DNA: TGTGCCAGCAGCTCCAGTGCCCTCTCCTATAATTCACCCCTCCACTTT. Protein: CASSSSALSYNSPLHF.

This clone was seen just once. The V gene is TRBV28, the J gene TRBJ1-2, with a tentative D call TRBD1 (5 bases). The germline gives CDR1 MDHEN, CDR2 SYDVKM. The CDR3 has 14 residues. V dropped 1 base and J dropped 8 bases, with 14 bases sitting between them. DNA of the CDR3: TGTGCCAGCAGTTTATTAGGAGGGGAGTGGGGCTACACCTTC. Translating gives CASSLLGGEWGYTF.

Only a few counts were recorded for this clone. The gene calls are TRBV5-1 and TRBJ1-2, with D perhaps TRBD1 (5 bases). This CDR3 contains 13 residues. Trimming cost V 0 bases and J 7 bases, with 10 bases left between them. Germline V gene lookup returns CDR1 SGHRS and CDR2 YFSETQ. The CDR3, as DNA: TGCGCCAGCAGCTTGGGAGGGGAGCGTGGCTACACCTTC. It yields the protein CASSLGGERGYTF.

This chain connects TRBV6-5 to TRBJ1-4, with TRBD1 matching over 11 bases. Germline loops: CDR1 MNHEY, CDR2 SVGAGI. The junction had 3 bases not matched to a gene; V was cut back by 8 bases and J by 7 bases. This CDR3 has 13 residues. DNA for the CDR3: TGTGCCAGCCGGGGGACAGGGGGTGAAAAACTGTTTTTT. As protein: CASRGTGGEKLFF.

J is TRBJ2-2 and V is TRBV5-1; D remains unclear. There are 15 residues in the CDR3. V was cut by 4 bases and J by 3 bases, with 13 bases left in between. Germline V gives CDR1 SGHRS, CDR2 YFSETQ. Here the CDR3 reads CASSHSGLDTGELFF. CDR3 sequence (DNA): TGCGCCAGCAGCCACTCGGGTCTGGACACCGGGGAGCTGTTTTTT.

V and J are TRBV19 and TRBJ2-5, with D uncertain. Germline V gene lookup returns CDR1 LNHDA and CDR2 SQIVND (reference sequence). The CDR3 has 14 residues. V lost 6 bases and J lost 5, with 16 bases in between. The CDR3: CASRVTGLEETQYF. The CDR3 region has the DNA TGTGCCAGTAGAGTGACGGGCTTGGAGGAGACCCAGTACTTC.

The chain joins TRBV4-2 to TRBJ1-2; D remains unclear. This CDR3 is built from 14 residues. Germline V CDR1 and CDR2: LGHNA, YNFKEQ. V was trimmed by 0 bases and J by 6 bases, leaving 11 bases between them. The CDR3 here is CASSQDRGWDGYTF. The CDR3 DNA reads as TGTGCCAGCAGCCAAGATCGTGGGTGGGATGGCTACACCTTC.

The rearrangement links TRBV19 to TRBJ2-7; maybe TRBD1 (6 bases). Trimming pared 9 bases from V and 3 bases from J, leaving 18 bases between. Germline assignment: CDR1 LNHDA and CDR2 SQIVND (reference sequence). The CDR3 covers 14 residues. The CDR3 spells CARWPGTTDYEQYF. In DNA, the CDR3 is TGTGCCAGATGGCCCGGGACAACGGACTACGAGCAGTACTTC.

The chain uses TRBV19 and TRBJ2-1; perhaps TRBD2 as D (6 bases). Germline V CDR1 and CDR2: LNHDA, SQIVND (reference sequence). V was clipped by 3 bases and J by 6 bases, with 6 bases between them. The CDR3 runs to 12 residues. DNA for the CDR3: TGTGCCAGTAGTATGCGGGGCAATGAGCAGTTCTTC. Translating it yields CASSMRGNEQFF. The variable domain in full, with the rest retrieved from reference TRBV19 and TRBJ2-1, is DGGITQSPKYLFRKEGQNVTLSCEQNLNHDAMYWYRQDPGQGLRLIYYSQIVNDFQKGDIAEGYSVSREKKESFPLTVTSAQKNPTAFYLCASSMRGNEQFFGPGTRLTVL.

The chain carries TRBV12-5 and TRBJ2-2; D perhaps matches TRBD1 (6 bases). The CDR3 runs 17 residues. Germline V CDR1 and CDR2: LGHNT, FRNRAP. V lost 1 base and J 7 bases, leaving 19 bases between the germline ends. CDR3 sequence (DNA): TGTGCTAGTGGTTTGGATGTAGGGGGATTGGGAGTCGGGGAGCTGTTTTTT. As protein: CASGLDVGGLGVGELFF.

The chain joins TRBV5-5 to TRBJ2-1; D is tentatively TRBD1 or TRBD2 (5 bases each). The CDR3 is 14 amino acids. CDR1 and CDR2 from the germline V gene are SGHKS and YYEKEE (reference sequence). Trimming cost V 5 bases and J 10 bases, with 19 bases left between them. CDR3 protein: CASSWGPSMGEQFF. The CDR3 DNA reads TGTGCCAGCAGTTGGGGCCCTAGCATGGGAGAGCAGTTCTTC.

As DNA, the CDR3 is TGTGCCAGCACCCCAAGACCGAACACTGAAGCTTTCTTT. Translated: CASTPRPNTEAFF. The V gene is TRBV6-2 or TRBV6-3, the J gene TRBJ1-1; unclear D gene. In germline, CDR1 is MNHEY, CDR2 SVGEGT. V lost 7 bases, J lost 1 base, and 10 bases lay in between. The CDR3 runs 13 residues.

CDR3 sequence: CASSTHSTDTQYF. For the CDR3, the DNA is TGTGCCAGCAGTACCCACAGCACAGATACGCAGTATTTT. This chain connects TRBV12-3 or TRBV12-4 to TRBJ2-3; D is unclear. The CDR3 sequence is 13 residues long. Trimming took 5 bases from V and 0 from J, leaving 6 bases between them.

This clone was seen only once. The CDR3 loop reads CASSPTGYSNQPQHF. The CDR3, as DNA: TGTGCCAGCAGCCCAACGGGTTATAGCAATCAGCCCCAGCATTTT. V gene TRBV7-9 combines with J gene TRBJ1-5; the D is unclear. V dropped 5 bases and J dropped 0 bases, with 11 bases sitting between them. Germline-derived CDR1 and CDR2 are SEHNR and FQNEAQ (reference sequence). The CDR3 contains 15 residues.